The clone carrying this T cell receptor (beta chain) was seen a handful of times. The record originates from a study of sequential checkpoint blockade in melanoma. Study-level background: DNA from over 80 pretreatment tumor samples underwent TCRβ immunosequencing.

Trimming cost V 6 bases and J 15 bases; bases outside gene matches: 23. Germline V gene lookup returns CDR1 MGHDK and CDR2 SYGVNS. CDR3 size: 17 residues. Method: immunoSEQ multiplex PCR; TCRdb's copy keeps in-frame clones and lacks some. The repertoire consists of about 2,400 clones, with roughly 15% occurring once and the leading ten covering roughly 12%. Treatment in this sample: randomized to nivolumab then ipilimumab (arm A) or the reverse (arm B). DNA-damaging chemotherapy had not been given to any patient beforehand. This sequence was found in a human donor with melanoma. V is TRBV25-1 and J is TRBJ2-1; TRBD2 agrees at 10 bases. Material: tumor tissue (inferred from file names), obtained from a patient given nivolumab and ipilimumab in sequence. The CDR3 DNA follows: TGTGCCAGCAGCTTAGGAGGGGAGCTAGCGGGAGATATCGGAAGGTTCTTC. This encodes CASSLGGELAGDIGRFF. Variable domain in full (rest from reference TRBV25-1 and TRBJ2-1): EADIYQTPRYLVIGTGKKITLECSQTMGHDKMYWYQQDPGMELHLIHYSYGVNSTEKGDLSSESTVSRIRTEHFPLTLESARPSHTSQYLCASSLGGELAGDIGRFFGPGTRLTVL.